This entry lists 9 T cell receptor beta chains sequenced from one sample in a study of T-cell memory formation after mild COVID-19. Each CDR3 protein is one row after TCRdb ran MiXCR on the 5' RACE reads. The table lists about 470,000 distinct CDR3 sequences, around a quarter of them singletons, with roughly an eighth in the top ten. The sequenced sample was PBMCs or a T cell subset sorted from them (not recorded which). The receptors were sampled from an adult woman who had mild COVID-19 (a few samples of this study predate the infection). Cell type and time point are not known.

The CDR3 here is CASSYEGALRFGELFF. Here the CDR3 DNA reads TGTGCCAGCAGTTACGAGGGGGCGTTAAGGTTTGGGGAGCTGTTTTTT. This rearrangement joins TRBV6-5 to TRBJ2-2; TRBD1 matches 7 bases. This CDR3 is built from 16 residues. V gave up 2 bases and J gave up 8 bases; unmatched junction bases: 11. Germline assignment: CDR1 MNHEY and CDR2 SVGAGI.

This chain uses TRBV9 with TRBJ1-1; D possibly corresponds to TRBD1 (6 bases). The germline V and J ends were trimmed by 3 bases and 5 bases, with 29 bases remaining between them. The CDR3 is 19 residues long. Germline V lookup: CDR1 SGDLS, CDR2 YYNGEE. In DNA form, the CDR3 reads TGTGCCAGCAGCGGCCCCAAGACCTATACCGACAGGAAGGGGACTGAAGCTTTCTTT. This encodes CASSGPKTYTDRKGTEAFF.

In its sample, this clonotype was seen a few times. The chain carries TRBV24-1 and TRBJ1-4; D might be TRBD1 (5 bases). Trimming took off 3 bases at V and 4 bases at J, with 14 bases between the two ends. Germline V CDR1 and CDR2: KGHDR, SFDVKD. There are 16 residues in the CDR3. CDR3 in DNA: TGTGCCACCAGTGATCCCAACGGCAGGGATAATGAAAAACTGTTTTTT. Its translation is CATSDPNGRDNEKLFF.

Note on this clonotype: The junction does not match germline at one end; this may be a read error. V and J are TRBV7-7 and TRBJ2-5, with D maybe TRBD1 (6 bases). The germline gives CDR1 SSHAT, CDR2 FNYEAQ (reference sequence). The CDR3 runs to 13 residues. The CDR3 DNA follows: TGTGCTAGCAGCTTTGGCAGGGGAGAGACCCAGTACTTC. It yields the protein CASSFGRGETQYF.

This clonotype was seen only a few times. The chain recombines TRBV3-1 with TRBJ2-7; 11 positions agree with TRBD2. V dropped 2 bases and J dropped 3; count of bases not matched to a gene: 9. Germline CDR1 is LGHDT and CDR2 is YNNKEL (reference sequence). The CDR3 has 17 amino acids. The CDR3 loop reads CASSQNPTSGSGYEQYF. CDR3 sequence (DNA): TGTGCCAGCAGCCAAAACCCAACTAGCGGGAGTGGCTACGAGCAGTACTTC.

The chain uses TRBV20-1 and TRBJ2-4, with D perhaps TRBD1 or TRBD2 (6 bases each). CDR3 size: 15 residues. Trimming left V 0 bases short and J 0 bases short, with 9 bases between. Germline values: CDR1 DFQATT, CDR2 SNEGSKA (reference sequence). The chain's CDR3 is CSARDEGGAKNIQYF. CDR3 DNA sequence: TGCAGTGCTAGAGACGAGGGGGGAGCCAAAAACATTCAGTACTTC.

This clonotype was seen more than once but under ten times. J is TRBJ1-2 and V is TRBV29-1, with TRBD1 as a possible D gene (5 bases). CDR1 is SQVTM, CDR2 ANQGSEA, per germline. The CDR3 length is 12 residues. V was clipped by 6 bases and J by 8 bases, with 16 bases between them. CDR3 loop: CSVEHQGRGYTF. CDR3 in DNA: TGCAGCGTCGAACACCAGGGTCGCGGCTACACCTTC.

The table lists this clonotype with a few counts. The chain carries TRBV6-1 and TRBJ1-1; 8 nucleotides agree with TRBD1. The CDR3 totals 15 residues. CDR1 is MNHNS and CDR2 is SASEGT in the germline V gene. V dropped 6 bases and J dropped 2; count of bases not matched to a gene: 8. The CDR3 DNA sequence: TGTGCCAGCAGGACTGGGGCAGGGGGCAACACTGAAGCTTTCTTT. This translates into CASRTGAGGNTEAFF.

The rearrangement joins TRBV14 to TRBJ2-4; perhaps TRBD1 as D (6 bases). The germline CDR1 and CDR2 sequences are SGHDN and FVKESK. The CDR3 sequence is 15 residues long. Trimming pared 4 bases from V and 5 bases from J, leaving 15 bases between. CDR3 region: CASSPYRAGENIQYF. The DNA of the CDR3 is TGTGCCAGCAGCCCATACAGGGCAGGGGAAAACATTCAGTACTTC.